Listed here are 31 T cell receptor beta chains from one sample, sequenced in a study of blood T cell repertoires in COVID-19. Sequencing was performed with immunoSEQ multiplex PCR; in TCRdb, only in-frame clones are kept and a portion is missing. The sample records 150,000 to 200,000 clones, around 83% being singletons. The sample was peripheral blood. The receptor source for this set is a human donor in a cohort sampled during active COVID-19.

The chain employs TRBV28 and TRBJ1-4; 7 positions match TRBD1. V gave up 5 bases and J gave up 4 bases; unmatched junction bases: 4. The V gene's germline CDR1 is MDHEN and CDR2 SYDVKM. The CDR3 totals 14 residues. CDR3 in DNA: TGTGCCAGCAGTCCTTGGGACAGTAATGAAAAACTGTTTTTT. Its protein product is CASSPWDSNEKLFF.

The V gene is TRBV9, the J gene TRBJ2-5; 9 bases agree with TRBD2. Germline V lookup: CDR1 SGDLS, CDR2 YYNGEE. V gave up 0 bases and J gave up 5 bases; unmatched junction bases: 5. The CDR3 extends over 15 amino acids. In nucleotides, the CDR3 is TGTGCCAGCAGCGTAGTGGCGGGGGGGCCTGAGACCCAGTACTTC. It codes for CASSVVAGGPETQYF. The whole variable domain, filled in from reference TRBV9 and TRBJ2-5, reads DSGVTQTPKHLITATGQRVTLRCSPRSGDLSVYWYQQSLDQGLQFLIQYYNGEERAKGNILERFSAQQFPDLHSELNLSSLELGDSALYFCASSVVAGGPETQYFGPGTRLLVL.

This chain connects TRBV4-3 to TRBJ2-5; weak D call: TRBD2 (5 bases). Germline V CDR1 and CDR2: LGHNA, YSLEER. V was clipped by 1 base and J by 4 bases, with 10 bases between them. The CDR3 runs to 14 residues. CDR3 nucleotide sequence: TGCGCCAGCAGCCAAGGAGTACTAGGAGAGACCCAGTACTTC. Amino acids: CASSQGVLGETQYF.

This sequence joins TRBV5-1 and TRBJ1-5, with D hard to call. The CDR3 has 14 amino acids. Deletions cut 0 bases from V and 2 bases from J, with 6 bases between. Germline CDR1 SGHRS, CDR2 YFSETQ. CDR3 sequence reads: CASSLDGGNQPQHF. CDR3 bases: TGCGCCAGCAGCTTGGACGGGGGCAATCAGCCCCAGCATTTT.

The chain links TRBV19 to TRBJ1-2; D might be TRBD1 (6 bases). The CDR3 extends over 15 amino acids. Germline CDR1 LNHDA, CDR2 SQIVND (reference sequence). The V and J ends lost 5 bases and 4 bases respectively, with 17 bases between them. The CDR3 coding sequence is TGTGCCAGTAGTGGGGGCAGTTCCCCATTCTATGGCTACACCTTC. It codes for CASSGGSSPFYGYTF.

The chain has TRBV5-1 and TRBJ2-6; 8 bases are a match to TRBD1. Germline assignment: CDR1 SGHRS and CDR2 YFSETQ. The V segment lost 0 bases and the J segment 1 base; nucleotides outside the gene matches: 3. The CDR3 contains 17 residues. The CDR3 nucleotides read TGCGCCAGCAGCTTGGGGACAGGGAAGTCTGGGGCCAACGTCCTGACTTTC. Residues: CASSLGTGKSGANVLTF. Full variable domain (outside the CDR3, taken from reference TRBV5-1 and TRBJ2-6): KAGVTQTPRYLIKTRGQQVTLSCSPISGHRSVSWYQQTPGQGLQFLFEYFSETQRNKGNFPGRFSGRQFSNSRSEMNVSTLELGDSALYLCASSLGTGKSGANVLTFGAGSRLTVL.

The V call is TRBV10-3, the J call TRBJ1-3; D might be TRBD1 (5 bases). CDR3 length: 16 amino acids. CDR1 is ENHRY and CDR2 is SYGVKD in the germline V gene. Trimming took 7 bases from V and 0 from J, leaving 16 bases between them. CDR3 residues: CAITPGDATSGNTIYF. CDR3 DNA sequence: TGTGCCATCACCCCGGGGGACGCCACCTCTGGAAACACCATATATTTT.

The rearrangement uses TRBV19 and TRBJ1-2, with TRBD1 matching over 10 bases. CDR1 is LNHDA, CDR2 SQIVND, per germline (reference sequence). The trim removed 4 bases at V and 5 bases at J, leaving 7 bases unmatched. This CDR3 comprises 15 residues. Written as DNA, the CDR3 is TGTGCCAGTAGTACTGGGGACAGGGGTAGGTATGGCTACACCTTC. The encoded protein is CASSTGDRGRYGYTF.

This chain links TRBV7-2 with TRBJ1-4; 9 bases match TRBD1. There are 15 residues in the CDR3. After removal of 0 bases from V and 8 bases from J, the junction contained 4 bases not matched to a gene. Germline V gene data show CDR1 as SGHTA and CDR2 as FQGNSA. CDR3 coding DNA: TGTGCCAGCAGCTTAGCAGGGACAGGGAAGGAAAAACTGTTTTTT. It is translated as CASSLAGTGKEKLFF.

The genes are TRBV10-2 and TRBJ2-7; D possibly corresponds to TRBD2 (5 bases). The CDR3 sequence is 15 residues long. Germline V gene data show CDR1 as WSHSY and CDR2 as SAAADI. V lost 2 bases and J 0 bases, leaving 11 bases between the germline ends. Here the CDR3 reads CASSELRVSSYEQYF. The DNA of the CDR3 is TGCGCCAGCAGTGAGCTGCGGGTGAGCTCCTACGAGCAGTACTTC.

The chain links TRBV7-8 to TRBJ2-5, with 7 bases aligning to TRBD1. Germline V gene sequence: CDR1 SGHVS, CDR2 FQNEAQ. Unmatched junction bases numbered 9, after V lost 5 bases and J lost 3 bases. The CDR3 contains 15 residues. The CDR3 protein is CASSPPTGMKETQYF. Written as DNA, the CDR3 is TGTGCCAGCAGCCCGCCGACAGGGATGAAAGAGACCCAGTACTTC. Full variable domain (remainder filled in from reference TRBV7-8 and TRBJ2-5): GAGVSQSPRYKVAKRGQDVALRCDPISGHVSLFWYQQALGQGPEFLTYFQNEAQLDKSGLPSDRFFAERPEGSVSTLKIQRTQQEDSAVYLCASSPPTGMKETQYFGPGTRLLVL.

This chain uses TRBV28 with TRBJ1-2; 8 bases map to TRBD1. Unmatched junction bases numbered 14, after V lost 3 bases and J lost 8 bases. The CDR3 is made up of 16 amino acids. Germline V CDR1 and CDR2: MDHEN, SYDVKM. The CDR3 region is CASSLPDRGPFRGYTF. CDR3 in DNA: TGTGCCAGCAGTTTGCCAGACAGGGGCCCCTTTCGGGGCTACACCTTC.

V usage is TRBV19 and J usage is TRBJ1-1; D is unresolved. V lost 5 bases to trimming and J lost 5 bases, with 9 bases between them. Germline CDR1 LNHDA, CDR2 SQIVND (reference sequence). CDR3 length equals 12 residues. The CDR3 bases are TGTGCCAGTAGTTTCGGAGGAACTGAAGCTTTCTTT. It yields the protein CASSFGGTEAFF.

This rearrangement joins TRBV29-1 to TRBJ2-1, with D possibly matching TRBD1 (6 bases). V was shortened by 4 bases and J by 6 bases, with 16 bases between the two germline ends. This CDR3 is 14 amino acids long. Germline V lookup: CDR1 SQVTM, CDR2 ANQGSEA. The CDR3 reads CSVAQGKVGNEQFF. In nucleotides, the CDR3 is TGCAGCGTTGCCCAGGGGAAGGTAGGCAATGAGCAGTTCTTC.

This chain's CDR3 is CASGTGQAGANVLTF. In DNA form, the CDR3 reads TGTGCTAGTGGCACAGGGCAAGCTGGGGCCAACGTCCTGACTTTC. This chain uses TRBV12-5 with TRBJ2-6; perhaps TRBD1 as D (6 bases). The V and J ends lost 6 bases and 2 bases respectively, with 11 bases between them. This CDR3 comprises 15 residues. CDR1 and CDR2 (germline): LGHNT, FRNRAP.

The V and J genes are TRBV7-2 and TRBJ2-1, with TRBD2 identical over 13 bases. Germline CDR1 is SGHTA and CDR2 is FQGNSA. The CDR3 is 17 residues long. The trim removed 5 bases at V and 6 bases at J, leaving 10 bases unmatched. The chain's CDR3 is CASSPLAGGRGGNEQFF. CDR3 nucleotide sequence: TGTGCCAGCAGCCCACTAGCGGGAGGGAGAGGAGGCAATGAGCAGTTCTTC. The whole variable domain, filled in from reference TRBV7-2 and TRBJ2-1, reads GAGVSQSPSNKVTEKGKDVELRCDPISGHTALYWYRQSLGQGLEFLIYFQGNSAPDKSGLPSDRFSAERTGGSVSTLTIQRTQQEDSAVYLCASSPLAGGRGGNEQFFGPGTRLTVL.

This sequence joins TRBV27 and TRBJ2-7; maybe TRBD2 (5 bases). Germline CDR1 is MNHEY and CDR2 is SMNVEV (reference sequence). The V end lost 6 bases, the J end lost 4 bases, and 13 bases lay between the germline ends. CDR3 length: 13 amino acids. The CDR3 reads CASSPGLYYEQYF. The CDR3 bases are TGTGCCAGCAGCCCCGGACTTTATTACGAGCAGTACTTC.

The CDR3 DNA is TGTGCCAGCAGTTACGTACAGGGGGGCTCCTACGAGCAGTACTTC. It yields the protein CASSYVQGGSYEQYF. The chain combines TRBV6-5 with TRBJ2-7, with 8 bases lining up with TRBD1. CDR1 and CDR2 from the germline V gene are MNHEY and SVGAGI. The J segment lost 0 bases and the V segment lost 2 bases, leaving 3 bases of the junction unmatched. This CDR3 region has 15 residues.

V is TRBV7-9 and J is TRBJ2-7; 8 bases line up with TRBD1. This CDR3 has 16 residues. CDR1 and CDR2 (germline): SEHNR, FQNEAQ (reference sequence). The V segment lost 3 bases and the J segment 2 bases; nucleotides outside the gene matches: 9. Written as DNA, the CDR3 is TGTGCCAGCAGCTTCCACAGGGGGTCCTCTACCTACGAGCAGTACTTC. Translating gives CASSFHRGSSTYEQYF.

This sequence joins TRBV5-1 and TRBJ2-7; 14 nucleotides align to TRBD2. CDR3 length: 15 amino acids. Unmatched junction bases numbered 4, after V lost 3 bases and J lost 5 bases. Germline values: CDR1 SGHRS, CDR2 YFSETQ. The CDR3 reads CASSSGTSGSDEQYF. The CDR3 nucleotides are TGCGCCAGCAGCTCCGGGACTAGCGGGAGCGACGAGCAGTACTTC.

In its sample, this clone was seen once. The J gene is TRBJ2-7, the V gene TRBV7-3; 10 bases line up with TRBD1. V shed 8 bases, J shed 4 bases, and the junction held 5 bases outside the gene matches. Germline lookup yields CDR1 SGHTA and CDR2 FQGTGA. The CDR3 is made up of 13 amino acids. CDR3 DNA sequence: TGTGCCAGCGGCCCGGGACAGGGGTACGAGCAGTACTTC. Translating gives CASGPGQGYEQYF.

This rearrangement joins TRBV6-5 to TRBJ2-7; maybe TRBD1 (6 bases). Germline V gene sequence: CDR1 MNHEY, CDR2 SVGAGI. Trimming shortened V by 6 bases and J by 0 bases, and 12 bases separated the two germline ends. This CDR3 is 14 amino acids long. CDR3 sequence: CASRPRQVSYEQYF. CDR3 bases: TGTGCCAGCAGACCCCGACAGGTCTCCTACGAGCAGTACTTC.

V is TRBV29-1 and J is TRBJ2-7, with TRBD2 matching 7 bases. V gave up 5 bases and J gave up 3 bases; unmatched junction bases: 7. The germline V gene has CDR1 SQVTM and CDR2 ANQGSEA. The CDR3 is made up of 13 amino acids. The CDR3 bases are TGCAGCGTTCGTGGGAGGGCCAACTACGAGCAGTACTTC. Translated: CSVRGRANYEQYF.

CDR3 sequence reads: CASSLAGVKQYF. CDR3 coding DNA: TGTGCCAGCAGCTTAGCAGGGGTGAAGCAGTACTTC. The chain employs TRBV7-4 and TRBJ2-7, with a tentative D call TRBD1 (5 bases). CDR1 is SGHVT and CDR2 is SQSDAQ in the germline V gene. V was cut by 0 bases and J by 8 bases, with 8 bases left in between. The CDR3 loop spans 12 amino acids.

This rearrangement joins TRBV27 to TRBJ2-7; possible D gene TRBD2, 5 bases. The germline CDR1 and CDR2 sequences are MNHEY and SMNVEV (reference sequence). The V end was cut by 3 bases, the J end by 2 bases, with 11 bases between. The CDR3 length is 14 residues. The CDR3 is CASSFSRDAYEQYF. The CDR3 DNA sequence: TGTGCCAGCAGTTTTAGCCGGGATGCCTACGAGCAGTACTTC.

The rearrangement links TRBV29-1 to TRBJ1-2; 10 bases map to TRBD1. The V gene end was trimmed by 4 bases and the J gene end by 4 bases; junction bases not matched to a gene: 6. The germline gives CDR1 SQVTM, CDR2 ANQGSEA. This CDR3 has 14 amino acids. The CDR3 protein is CSVGGTGESYGYTF. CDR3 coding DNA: TGCAGCGTTGGGGGGACAGGGGAATCCTATGGCTACACCTTC.

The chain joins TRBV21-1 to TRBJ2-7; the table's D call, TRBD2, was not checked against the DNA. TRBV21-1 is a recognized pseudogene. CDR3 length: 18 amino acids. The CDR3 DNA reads TGTGCCAGCAGCAAACCCTTAGCGGGGTCAACTCCCTCCGACGAGCAGTACTTC. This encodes CASSKPLAGSTPSDEQYF.

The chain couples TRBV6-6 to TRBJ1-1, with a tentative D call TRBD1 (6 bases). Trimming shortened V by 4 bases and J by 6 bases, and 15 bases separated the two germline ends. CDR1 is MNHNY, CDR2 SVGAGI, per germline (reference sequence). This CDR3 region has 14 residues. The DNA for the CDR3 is TGTGCCAGCAGTTTCCGCGGGGGGCTCGCTGAAGCTTTCTTT. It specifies CASSFRGGLAEAFF.

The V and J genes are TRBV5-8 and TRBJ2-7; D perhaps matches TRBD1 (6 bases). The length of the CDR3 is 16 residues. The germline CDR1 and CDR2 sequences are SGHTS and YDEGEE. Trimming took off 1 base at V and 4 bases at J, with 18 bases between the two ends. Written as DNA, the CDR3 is TGTGCCAGCAGCTTGTCAAGGGCAGGGACAAAATACGAGCAGTACTTC. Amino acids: CASSLSRAGTKYEQYF.

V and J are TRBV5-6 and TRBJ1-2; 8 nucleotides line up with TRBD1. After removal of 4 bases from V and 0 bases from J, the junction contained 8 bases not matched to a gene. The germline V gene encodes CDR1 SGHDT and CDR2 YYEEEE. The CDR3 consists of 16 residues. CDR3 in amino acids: CASSGTGSPANYGYTF. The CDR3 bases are TGTGCCAGCAGCGGGACAGGTTCCCCAGCTAACTATGGCTACACCTTC.

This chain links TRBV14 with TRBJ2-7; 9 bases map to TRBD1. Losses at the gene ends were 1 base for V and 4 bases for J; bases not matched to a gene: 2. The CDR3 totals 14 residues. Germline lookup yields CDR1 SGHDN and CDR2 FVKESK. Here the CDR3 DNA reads TGTGCCAGCAGCCAAGTGACAGGGGGGTACGAGCAGTACTTC. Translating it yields CASSQVTGGYEQYF.